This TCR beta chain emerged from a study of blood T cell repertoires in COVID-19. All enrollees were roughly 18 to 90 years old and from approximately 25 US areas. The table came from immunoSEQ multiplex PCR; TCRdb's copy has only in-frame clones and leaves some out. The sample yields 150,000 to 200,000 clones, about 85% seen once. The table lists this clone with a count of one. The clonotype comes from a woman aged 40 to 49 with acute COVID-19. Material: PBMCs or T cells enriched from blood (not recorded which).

The CDR3 loop reads CASSFRRSTYEQYF. CDR3 in DNA: TGTGCCAGCAGTTTCCGGAGATCTACCTACGAGCAGTACTTC. The chain combines TRBV27 with TRBJ2-7; the D is unclear. Deletions cut 3 bases from V and 2 bases from J, with 11 bases between. Looked up from germline, CDR1 is MNHEY and CDR2 is SMNVEV (reference sequence). The CDR3 consists of 14 residues.